These 11 T cell receptor beta chains were all obtained from the same sample, sequenced in a study of shared clonotypes between healthy human individuals (dated by TCRdb to about 2020). Library preparation was by the immunoSEQ multiplex PCR assay. This is the immuneACCESS table as TCRdb keeps it, with only in-frame sequences that have V and J called. A part of the clones is gone; compared with another copy, unresolved V genes explain less than half, and the rest is unexplained. Recorded for this sample are millions of clones; just over 90% of them occurred a single time. The ten largest clones take up around 0.15% of the sample. The sequenced material came from naive CD4+ T cells sorted from blood. The intended sense of this specimen's cell subset or site label: CD45RA+ positively selected. The origin of the receptors is a man aged 18 to 30 in good health.

About this clone: This same CDR3 is encoded by further DNA sequences in the sample. V and J are TRBV7-2 and TRBJ2-1, with 12 bases that match TRBD2. V shed 0 bases, J shed 4 bases, and the junction held 4 bases outside the gene matches. In germline, CDR1 is SGHTA, CDR2 FQGNSA. The CDR3 spans 17 residues. CDR3 sequence (DNA): TGTGCCAGCAGCTTAGCGGGGACTAGCGGGCTTTACAATGAGCAGTTCTTC. Translation gives CASSLAGTSGLYNEQFF.

The chain carries TRBV7-9 and TRBJ2-7; perhaps TRBD1 as D (6 bases). Germline V CDR1 and CDR2: SEHNR, FQNEAQ (reference sequence). CDR3 length: 15 amino acids. Deletions cut 3 bases from V and 2 bases from J, with 14 bases between. This CDR3 reads CASSFYRDIPYEQYF. For the CDR3, the DNA is TGTGCCAGCAGCTTTTACCGGGACATTCCCTACGAGCAGTACTTC.

CDR3 sequence reads: CASSYGTGGEQYF. The CDR3 coding sequence is TGTGCCAGCAGTTACGGGACAGGGGGCGAGCAGTACTTC. The genes are TRBV6-5 and TRBJ2-7, with 11 bases that match TRBD1. The germline gives CDR1 MNHEY, CDR2 SVGAGI. The CDR3 extends over 13 amino acids. The junction had 0 bases not matched to a gene; V was cut back by 2 bases and J by 6 bases.

The gene calls are TRBV2 and TRBJ2-7; 7 nucleotides align to TRBD1. V was pared by 6 bases and J by 4 bases, with 6 bases of the junction left unmatched. The CDR3 has 13 amino acids. From germline, CDR1 is SNHLY and CDR2 FYNNEI. The CDR3 reads CASSGQVGYEQYF. Here the CDR3 DNA reads TGTGCCAGCAGCGGACAGGTGGGGTACGAGCAGTACTTC.

This clone was recorded once. The chain recombines TRBV7-2 with TRBJ1-3; D remains ambiguous. The CDR3 contains 14 residues. V gave up 5 bases and J gave up 4 bases, with 12 bases separating them. Germline assignment: CDR1 SGHTA and CDR2 FQGNSA. CDR3 in amino acids: CASSPRASGNTIYF. The CDR3 region has the DNA TGTGCCAGCAGCCCCCGGGCCTCCGGAAACACCATATATTTT.

The CDR3 bases are TGTGCCAGCAGCTTAGGTCGGGGGACCCAAGAGACCCAGTACTTC. Its protein is CASSLGRGTQETQYF. This sequence joins TRBV7-9 and TRBJ2-5; the D gene is possibly TRBD2 (6 bases). The CDR3 is 15 residues long. Trimming pared 1 base from V and 1 base from J, leaving 10 bases between. From germline, CDR1 is SEHNR and CDR2 FQNEAQ (reference sequence). The whole variable domain, remainder taken from reference TRBV7-9 and TRBJ2-5, is DTGVSQNPRHKITKRGQNVTFRCDPISEHNRLYWYRQTLGQGPEFLTYFQNEAQLEKSRLLSDRFSAERPKGSFSTLEIQRTEQGDSAMYLCASSLGRGTQETQYFGPGTRLLVL.

The chain uses TRBV25-1 and TRBJ2-7; no clear D. The CDR3 is 15 residues long. Germline V lookup: CDR1 MGHDK, CDR2 SYGVNS. V lost 2 bases to trimming and J lost 3 bases, with 14 bases between them. In DNA form, the CDR3 reads TGTGCCAGCAGTGAAACAAGAACGGCAGGCTACGAGCAGTACTTC. This encodes CASSETRTAGYEQYF.

Here the CDR3 reads CASSPPGGGEGEQYF. The CDR3 coding sequence is TGTGCCAGCTCACCGCCCGGTGGTGGGGAGGGTGAGCAGTACTTC. The chain is built from TRBV18 and TRBJ2-7; 7 bases line up with TRBD2. CDR3 length equals 15 residues. J was trimmed by 7 bases and V by 3 bases; bases with no gene match: 12. Germline-derived CDR1 and CDR2 are KGHSH and LQKENI.

The chain has TRBV7-2 and TRBJ2-7; D may be TRBD1 or TRBD2 (6 bases each). Germline loops: CDR1 SGHTA, CDR2 FQGNSA. This CDR3 comprises 16 residues. The V and J ends lost 4 bases and 3 bases respectively, with 19 bases between them. In DNA, the CDR3 is TGTGCCAGCAGCTCAAGGACAGCGGGTTTTTTCTACGAGCAGTACTTC. Protein sequence: CASSSRTAGFFYEQYF.

The genes are TRBV11-2 and TRBJ2-2; unclear D gene. CDR3 length: 15 residues. CDR1 is SGHAT and CDR2 is FQNNGV in the germline V gene. V was pared by 5 bases and J by 1 base, with 11 bases between. The CDR3 DNA is TGTGCCAGCAGCCTCACAGACATGAACACCGGGGAGCTGTTTTTT. This sequence encodes CASSLTDMNTGELFF.

J is TRBJ2-5 and V is TRBV14; 7 nucleotides match TRBD2. Germline CDR1 SGHDN, CDR2 FVKESK. This CDR3 has 17 amino acids. V dropped 0 bases and J dropped 3; count of bases not matched to a gene: 10. As DNA, the CDR3 is TGTGCCAGCAGCCAAGACCAGGGTTTGCGGGGGAAAGAGACCCAGTACTTC. This sequence encodes CASSQDQGLRGKETQYF.